This section outlines one T cell receptor (beta chain) sequence together with its context. Its target is not known. The CDR3 totals 13 residues. Germline CDR1 is LNHDA and CDR2 is SQIVND (reference sequence). Germline trimming cut 3 bases from V and 10 bases from J; bases unmatched to any gene: 5. Osteosarcoma specimens were post-treatment primary, local recurrence and metastasis tumors from poor-prognosis patients. The table came from immunoSEQ multiplex PCR; TCRdb's copy has only in-frame clones and leaves some out. The table shows around 2,500 clones, with approximately 70% occurring only once. This specimen comes from a study of the immune and genomic landscape of osteosarcoma. Study details: Most patients, more than 65%, had localized disease at diagnosis. Study-level results: A single dominant hyperexpanded clone appeared in five cases, each with <100 clonotypes.

The receptor comes from a human donor with osteosarcoma. V is TRBV19 and J is TRBJ2-1, with 8 bases that match TRBD2. The sequenced sample was osteosarcoma tumor tissue from the lung. In DNA, the CDR3 is TGTGCCAGTAGTATTGGCGGGACTAGGGAGCAGTTCTTC. This translates into CASSIGGTREQFF.